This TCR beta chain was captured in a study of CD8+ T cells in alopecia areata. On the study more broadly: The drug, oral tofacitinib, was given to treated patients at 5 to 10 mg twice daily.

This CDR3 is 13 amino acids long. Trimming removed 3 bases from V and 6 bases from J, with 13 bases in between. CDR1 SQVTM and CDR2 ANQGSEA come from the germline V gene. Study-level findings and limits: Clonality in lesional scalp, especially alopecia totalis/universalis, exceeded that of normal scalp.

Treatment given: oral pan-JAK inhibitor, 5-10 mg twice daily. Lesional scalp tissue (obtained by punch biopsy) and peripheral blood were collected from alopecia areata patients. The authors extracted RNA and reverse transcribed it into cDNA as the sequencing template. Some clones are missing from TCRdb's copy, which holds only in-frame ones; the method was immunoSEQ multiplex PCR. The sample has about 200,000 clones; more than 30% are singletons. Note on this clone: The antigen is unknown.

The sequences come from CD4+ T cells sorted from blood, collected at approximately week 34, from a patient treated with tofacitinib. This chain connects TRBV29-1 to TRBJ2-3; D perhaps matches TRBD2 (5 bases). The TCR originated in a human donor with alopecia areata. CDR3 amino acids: CSVEARRGDTQYF. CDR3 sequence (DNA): TGCAGCGTTGAGGCCAGGCGAGGGGATACGCAGTATTTT.